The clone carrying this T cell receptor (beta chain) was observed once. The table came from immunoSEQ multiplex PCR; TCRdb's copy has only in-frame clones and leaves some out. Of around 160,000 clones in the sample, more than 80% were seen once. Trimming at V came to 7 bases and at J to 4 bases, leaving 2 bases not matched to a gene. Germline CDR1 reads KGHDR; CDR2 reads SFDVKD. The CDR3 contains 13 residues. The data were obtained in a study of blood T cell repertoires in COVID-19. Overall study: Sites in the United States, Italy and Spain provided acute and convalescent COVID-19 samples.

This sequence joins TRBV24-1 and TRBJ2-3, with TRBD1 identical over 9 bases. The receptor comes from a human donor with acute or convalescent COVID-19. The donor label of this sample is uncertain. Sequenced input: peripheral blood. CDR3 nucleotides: TGTGCCACCAGGGACAGGGGTGCAGATACGCAGTATTTT. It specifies CATRDRGADTQYF.